At least ten counts were recorded for the clone carrying this T cell receptor beta chain. Antigen specificity is unknown. The data belong to a study of CD8 T cells in ankylosing spondylitis. Study findings and constraints: Prior literature has documented some motif variants in synovial fluid and blood from reactive arthritis. There was reportedly significant enrichment of clones that were disease-linked in matched ankylosing spondylitis synovial fluid. CD8+ cells made up the disease-linked clones, which were relatively rare in peripheral blood.

Germline-derived CDR1 and CDR2 are SSHAT and FNYEAQ (reference sequence). There are 17 residues in the CDR3. V gave up 5 bases and J gave up 3 bases; unmatched junction bases: 11. Via MiXCR, TCRdb re-called the 5' RACE reads, giving one row per CDR3 protein. The table has over 100,000 distinct CDR3 sequences, about 7% seen once. The specimen sequenced was blood, either unsorted or a sorted T cell fraction (not recorded which). The TCR originated in a male donor with ankylosing spondylitis or in good health (not recorded which). The chain combines TRBV7-7 with TRBJ2-2; 8 bases fit TRBD1. CDR3 loop: CASSPSRTGWDTGELFF. CDR3 DNA: TGTGCCAGCAGCCCAAGCCGGACAGGGTGGGACACCGGGGAGCTGTTTTTT.